The rows below give T cell receptor beta chains drawn from one sample of a study of radiation and T cells in renal cell carcinoma. Assay used: immunoSEQ multiplex PCR; TCRdb lists only in-frame clones, some missing. Of roughly 130,000 clones in the sample, approximately 75% are singletons; the top ten hold 1.9%. Here the sequenced sample was blood, taken from a patient whose treatment included radiotherapy and nephrectomy. The receptor set was obtained from a woman aged 55-75 years with renal cell carcinoma. The CDR3 runs from the conserved cysteine through the conserved F or W. The D gene is left open where the match is weak. A row's size may be missing; if present it is once, few, many or a size class.

>NA|NA|TRBJ1-2|TRBV28
TGTGCCAGCAGTCCAGGGGCCCCCTATGGCTACACCTTC
CASSPGAPYGYTF
>NA|NA|TRBJ2-7|TRBV6-4
TGTGCCAGCAGTGAGAACCAACGGGCCTGGTACGAGCAGTACTTC
CASSENQRAWYEQYF
>NA|NA|TRBJ2-3|TRBV7-8
TGTGCCAGCAGCCCAACGATAGATACGCAGTATTTT
CASSPTIDTQYF
>NA|NA|TRBJ1-2|TRBV18
TGTGCCAGCTCACAGGGCCTAACGGATGGCTACACCTTC
CASSQGLTDGYTF
>NA|NA|TRBJ2-5|TRBV7-2
TGTGCCAGCAGCTTCGGGGTCCCGCGAGAGACCCAGTACTTC
CASSFGVPRETQYF
>NA|few|TRBJ2-1|TRBV19
TGTGCCAGTAGTATTAACGAGTACAATGAGCAGTTCTTC
CASSINEYNEQFF
>TRBD1|NA|TRBJ2-7|TRBV6-1
TGTGCCAGCAGGGATGGACAGGGGGCTTCCTACGAGCAGTACTTC
CASRDGQGASYEQYF
>TRBD1|NA|TRBJ2-7|TRBV7-2
TGTGCCAGCAGCTCCACCGGGACAGGCTCCTACGAGCAGTACTTC
CASSSTGTGSYEQYF
>NA|NA|TRBJ2-7|TRBV5-1
TGCGCCAGCAGCTTGGCCGACAGCGATTACGAGCAGTACTTC
CASSLADSDYEQYF
>TRBD1|NA|TRBJ1-5|TRBV30
TGTGCCTGGAGCTACCAACAGGGGGCAGGCAATCAGCCCCAGCATTTT
CAWSYQQGAGNQPQHF
>NA|NA|TRBJ2-3|TRBV9
TGTGCCAGCAGCGTAGCTCCGCGAAGCCAAGAGGCAGATACGCAGTATTTT
CASSVAPRSQEADTQYF
>NA|few|TRBJ2-5|TRBV7-3
TGTGCCAGCAGCTCCCGAGGGGGAGAGACCCAGTACTTC
CASSSRGGETQYF
>NA|few|TRBJ1-5|TRBV18
TGTGCCAGCTCACAAGGGGGGCAGCCCCAGCATTTT
CASSQGGQPQHF
>NA|NA|TRBJ1-2|TRBV28
TGTGCCAGCAGCGAAACTCCAGAGGAGGGCTACACCTTC
CASSETPEEGYTF
>NA|NA|TRBJ2-7|TRBV5-6
TGTGCCAGCAGCTTGGTGGGTATGAGCTCCTACGAGCAGTACTTC
CASSLVGMSSYEQYF
>NA|NA|TRBJ2-3|TRBV11-2
TGTGCCAGCAGCTTAAATGCGGCACGATTAACAGATACGCAGTATTTT
CASSLNAARLTDTQYF
>NA|NA|TRBJ1-1|TRBV4-1
TGCGCCACCGGGCCATTGAACACTGAAGCTTTCTTT
CATGPLNTEAFF
>TRBD1|NA|TRBJ2-3|TRBV28
TGTGCCAGCAGTGGACAGGGTTCAGATACGCAGTATTTT
CASSGQGSDTQYF
>TRBD2|NA|TRBJ2-7|TRBV7-7
TGTGCTAGCAGCTTAGGGGTTAGCGGGAGCGACGAGCAGTACTTC
CASSLGVSGSDEQYF
>NA|NA|TRBJ1-4|TRBV18
TGTGCCAGCTCAGGGGGGGCGGATGAAAAACTGTTTTTT
CASSGGADEKLFF
>NA|NA|TRBJ2-7|TRBV6-5
TGTGCCAGCAGTGAAGACAGGCACTCCTACGAGCAGTACTTC
CASSEDRHSYEQYF
>NA|NA|TRBJ2-7|TRBV29-1
TGCAGCGTTGAAAACCGAGACTCCTACGAGCAGTACTTC
CSVENRDSYEQYF
>NA|once|TRBJ1-5|TRBV13
TGTGCCAGCAGCACCGGGACCGGGAATCAGCCCCAGCATTTT
CASSTGTGNQPQHF
>NA|NA|TRBJ2-3|TRBV5-1
TGCGCCAGCAGCCCCCGGGACTCCAAACGCACAGATACGCAGTATTTT
CASSPRDSKRTDTQYF
>NA|NA|TRBJ1-1|TRBV2
TGTGCCAGCAGAGCGGAGACGCGGAGCACTGAAGCTTTCTTT
CASRAETRSTEAFF
>TRBD2|NA|TRBJ2-7|TRBV6-6
TGTGCCAGCAGCCTCTCTAGCGGCTCCTACGAGCAGTACTTC
CASSLSSGSYEQYF
>NA|NA|TRBJ1-3|TRBV11-2
TGTGCCAGCAGCTTTATTCGGGGGACCAACTCTGGAAACACCATATATTTT
CASSFIRGTNSGNTIYF
>NA|once|TRBJ1-2|TRBV19
TGTGCCAGTAGTATTACACACAGGGAAATGAACTATGGCTACACCTTC
CASSITHREMNYGYTF
>NA|NA|TRBJ2-7|TRBV6-1
TGTGCCAGCAGTGAACATGGACAGCGTTACGCTCACTCCTACGAGCAGTACTTC
CASSEHGQRYAHSYEQYF
>NA|NA|TRBJ2-1|TRBV10-3
TGTGCCATCAGTGAGTCGAGAGTGGCTTATTCCTCCTACAATGAGCAGTTCTTC
CAISESRVAYSSYNEQFF
>TRBD1|NA|TRBJ2-5|TRBV5-4
TGTGCCAGCAGCAGGGGACAGGGAGGGATCAAAGAGACCCAGTACTTC
CASSRGQGGIKETQYF
>NA|NA|TRBJ2-5|TRBV6-5
TGTGCCAGCAGGGGGCGGGACAACTTGGAGACCCAGTACTTC
CASRGRDNLETQYF
>NA|NA|TRBJ2-2|TRBV11-2
TGTGCCAGCAGCTTAATGACAGACGATATTAGCACCCGGGAGCTGTTTTTT
CASSLMTDDISTRELFF
>TRBD1|NA|TRBJ2-1|TRBV7-9
TGTGCCAGCAGCGACAGGGGGCAATCTTGGAATGAGCAGTTCTTC
CASSDRGQSWNEQFF
>NA|NA|TRBJ2-7|TRBV29-1
TGCAGCGTTGGAACCCCGGGAAGTGGTCTCTACGAGCAGTACTTC
CSVGTPGSGLYEQYF
>TRBD2|NA|TRBJ2-1|TRBV9
TGTGCCAGCAGCCTAGCGGGGCTCTCCTACAATGAGCAGTTCTTC
CASSLAGLSYNEQFF
>NA|NA|TRBJ1-4|TRBV7-2
TGTGCCAGCAGCCGCGGACGGGCTAATGAAAAACTGTTTTTT
CASSRGRANEKLFF
>NA|few|TRBJ1-2|TRBV5-1
TGCGCCAGCAGCCCTGATCAGGGGTATGGCTACACCTTC
CASSPDQGYGYTF
>TRBD1|NA|TRBJ2-1|TRBV9
TGTGCCAGCAGCCCGGGACAGGGACCCTACAATGAGCAGTTCTTC
CASSPGQGPYNEQFF
>TRBD1|NA|TRBJ2-7|TRBV9
TGTGCCAGCAGCGTAGATTCGGGACAGGTACCTTACGAGCAGTACTTC
CASSVDSGQVPYEQYF
>NA|NA|TRBJ2-5|TRBV6-6
TGTGCCAGCAGTTCCGCCGGGCCGTGGGATCCCCAGTACTTC
CASSSAGPWDPQYF
>TRBD1|NA|TRBJ1-4|TRBV6-5
TGTGCCAGCAGTTCCAGGGGGCGAGGTGAAAAACTGTTTTTT
CASSSRGRGEKLFF
>TRBD1|NA|TRBJ1-2|TRBV5-4
TGTGCCAGCAGCTTGGGGGGGACAGACCCATATGGCTACACCTTC
CASSLGGTDPYGYTF
>NA|NA|TRBJ2-7|TRBV2
TGTGCCAGCCTTGGGACTCGGGGGTCCGACGAGCAGTACTTC
CASLGTRGSDEQYF
>NA|NA|TRBJ2-3|TRBV5-5
TGTGCCAGCAGCTTGAGGACTGGGGGCACAGATACGCAGTATTTT
CASSLRTGGTDTQYF
>TRBD2|NA|TRBJ2-2|TRBV2
TGTGCCAGCAGTGGACTAGCGGGGACCGGGGAGCTGTTTTTT
CASSGLAGTGELFF
>TRBD1|few|TRBJ1-2|TRBV10-3
TGTGCCATCAAAGCCGGGACAGGGACTCTCTATGGCTACACCTTC
CAIKAGTGTLYGYTF
>TRBD1|NA|TRBJ1-1|TRBV7-9
TGTGCCAGCAGTCTCCTTATTGCGTGGGACAGGGGTTTAAAGACTGAAGCTTTCTTT
CASSLLIAWDRGLKTEAFF
>NA|NA|TRBJ1-3|TRBV9
TGTGCCAGCAGCCCAGAGACAGGCTCTGGAAACACCATATATTTT
CASSPETGSGNTIYF
>NA|NA|TRBJ2-2|TRBV9
TGTGCCAGCAGCGTAGCTTATAAGGGCGCCGGGGAGCTGTTTTTT
CASSVAYKGAGELFF
>TRBD1|NA|TRBJ1-2|TRBV5-1
TGCGCCAGCAGCTCCCGGACAGGCCTGTGGGTTGGCTACACCTTC
CASSSRTGLWVGYTF
>NA|NA|TRBJ2-1|TRBV28
TGTGCCAGCAGTTTATTCGATCCAGGGGGGAGTTGGGGTGAGCAGTTCTTC
CASSLFDPGGSWGEQFF
>NA|NA|TRBJ1-2|TRBV10-3
TGTGCCATCAGTGATGTTGACAGGCATGGCTACACCTTC
CAISDVDRHGYTF